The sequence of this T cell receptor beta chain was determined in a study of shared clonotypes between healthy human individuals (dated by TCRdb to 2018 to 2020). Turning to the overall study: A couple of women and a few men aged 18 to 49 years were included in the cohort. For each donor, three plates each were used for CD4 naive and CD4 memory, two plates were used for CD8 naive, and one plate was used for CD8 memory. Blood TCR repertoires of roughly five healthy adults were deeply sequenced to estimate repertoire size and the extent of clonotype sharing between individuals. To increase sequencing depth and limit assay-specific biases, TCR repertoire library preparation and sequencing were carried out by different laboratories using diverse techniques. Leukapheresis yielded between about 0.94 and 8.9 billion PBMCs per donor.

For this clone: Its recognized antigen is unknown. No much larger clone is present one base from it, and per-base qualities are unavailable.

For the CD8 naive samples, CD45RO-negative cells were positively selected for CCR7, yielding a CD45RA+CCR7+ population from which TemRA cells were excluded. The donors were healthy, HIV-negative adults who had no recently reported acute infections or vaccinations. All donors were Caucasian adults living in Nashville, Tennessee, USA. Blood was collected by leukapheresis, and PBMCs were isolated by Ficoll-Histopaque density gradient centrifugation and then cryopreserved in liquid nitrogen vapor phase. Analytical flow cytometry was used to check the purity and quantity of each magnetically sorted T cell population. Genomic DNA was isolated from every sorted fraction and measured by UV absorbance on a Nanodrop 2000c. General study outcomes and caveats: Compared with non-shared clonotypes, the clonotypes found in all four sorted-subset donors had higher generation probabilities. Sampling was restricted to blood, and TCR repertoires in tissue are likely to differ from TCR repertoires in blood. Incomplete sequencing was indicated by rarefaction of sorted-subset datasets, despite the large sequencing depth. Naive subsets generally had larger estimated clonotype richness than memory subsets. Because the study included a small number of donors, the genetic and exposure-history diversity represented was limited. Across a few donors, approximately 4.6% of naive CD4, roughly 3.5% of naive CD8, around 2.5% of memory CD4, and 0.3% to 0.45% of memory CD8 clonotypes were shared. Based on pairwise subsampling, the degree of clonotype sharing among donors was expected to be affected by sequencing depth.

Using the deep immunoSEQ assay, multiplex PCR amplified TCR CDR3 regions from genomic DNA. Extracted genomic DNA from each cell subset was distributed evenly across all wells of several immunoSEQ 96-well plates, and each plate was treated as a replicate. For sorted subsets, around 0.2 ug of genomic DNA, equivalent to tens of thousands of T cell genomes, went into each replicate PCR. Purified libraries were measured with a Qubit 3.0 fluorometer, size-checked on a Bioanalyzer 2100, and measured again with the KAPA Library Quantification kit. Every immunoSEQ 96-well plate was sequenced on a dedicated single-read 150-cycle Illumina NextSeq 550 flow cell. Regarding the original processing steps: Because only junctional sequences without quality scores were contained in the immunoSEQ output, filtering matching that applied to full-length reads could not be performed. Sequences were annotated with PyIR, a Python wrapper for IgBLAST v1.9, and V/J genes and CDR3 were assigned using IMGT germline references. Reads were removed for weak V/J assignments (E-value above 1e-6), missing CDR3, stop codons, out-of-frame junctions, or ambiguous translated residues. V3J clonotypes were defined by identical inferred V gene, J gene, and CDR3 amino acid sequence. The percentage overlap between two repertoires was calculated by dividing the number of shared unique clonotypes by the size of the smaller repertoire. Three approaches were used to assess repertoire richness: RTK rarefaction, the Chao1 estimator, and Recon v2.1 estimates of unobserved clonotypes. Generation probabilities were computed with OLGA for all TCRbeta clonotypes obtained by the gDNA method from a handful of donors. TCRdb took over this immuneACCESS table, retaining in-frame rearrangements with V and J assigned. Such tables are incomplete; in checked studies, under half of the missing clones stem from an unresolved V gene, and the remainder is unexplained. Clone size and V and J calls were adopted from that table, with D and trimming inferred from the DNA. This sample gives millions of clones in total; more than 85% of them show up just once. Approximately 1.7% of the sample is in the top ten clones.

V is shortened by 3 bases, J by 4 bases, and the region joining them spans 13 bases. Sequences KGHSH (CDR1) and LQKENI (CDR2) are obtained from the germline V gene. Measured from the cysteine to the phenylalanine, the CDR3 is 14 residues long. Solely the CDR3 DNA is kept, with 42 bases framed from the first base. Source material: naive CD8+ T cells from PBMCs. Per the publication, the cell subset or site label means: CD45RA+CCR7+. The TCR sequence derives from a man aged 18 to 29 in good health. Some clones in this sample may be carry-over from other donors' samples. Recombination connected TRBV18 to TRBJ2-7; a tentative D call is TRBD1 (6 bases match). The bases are TGTGCCAGCTCACCTATGCCCAGGGGATACGAGCAGTACTTC. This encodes CASSPMPRGYEQYF.